This TCR beta chain was sequenced during a study of cytomegalovirus exposure and HLA in healthy donors (dated by TCRdb to the late 2010s). About the full investigation: In an earlier analysis of approximately 500 of the donors, 250 to 350 Gb of sequence data and 90 million to 120 million unique TCR beta sequences from about 179 million T cells were reported. Typing coverage varied by locus: roughly 629-630 donors for A, B, C, DRB1 and DQB1; approximately 500 for DQA1; over 600 for DPA1; fewer than 480 for DPB1. On average, about 200,000 unique TCR beta nucleotide sequences were sequenced per donor among some 430 genotyped donors of the cohort, with around 19% of those sequences being non-productive. In addition to the first cohort of approximately 650 subjects, a separate validation cohort of around 110 different subjects was used. An early release covering just under 650 HLA-typed donors comprised about 300 gigabases of sequencing data and approximately 80 million unique TCR sequences. Rather than drawing on any new phenotypic data, the later analysis identified candidate immune exposures from TCR beta sequences and the way those sequences occurred across donors. Donor age, sex, ethnicity and CMV serostatus were compiled alongside the repertoire data. HLA typing covered class I and class II loci at four-digit resolution. Among the approximately 420 genotyped donors, around 79% belonged to the genetic ancestry cluster associated with self-reported Caucasian donors. To predict cytomegalovirus infection status, the study brought together high-throughput TCR immunosequencing, statistical association of individual TCRs with disease status, and machine learning. The T cell repertoires of around 670 subjects were profiled by immunosequencing and related to cytomegalovirus serostatus. A later analysis re-examined previously published TCR beta repertoires from roughly 650 donors and added high-resolution HLA genotyping to investigate patterns of TCR occurrence. In an earlier analysis of several hundred of the donors, high-throughput TCR beta sequencing was used to judge whether each TCR beta V gene segment behaved as functional or pseudogenic. A later genetic analysis took genome-wide SNP genotypes for about 60% of the roughly 670 donors and used that subset as a discovery cohort. All discovery cohort repertoires had been generated on a single sequencing platform. A few DR-DQ haplotypes were handled as single units for association and clustering because linkage in the cohort was strong. The study aimed to test whether cataloging public T cell receptors could reveal signatures of past pathogen exposure.

What the authors observed across the whole study: Correlated functional status among segregating V segments might be attributable to linkage disequilibrium, but an unknown experimental factor could not be ruled out. In a later analysis, most CMV-associated TCR beta chains were found to appear HLA-restricted, with HLA associations seemingly driven largely by CMV exposure. Approximately 18 rarely observed V segments, including chromosome 9 orphons, were excluded from the earlier analysis of approximately 600 of the donors because counts were too low. The cohort was sequenced for TCR beta chains only, and without alpha or paired-chain data the features that could be detected were limited. A later analysis found that HLA-associated TCR beta chains were more clonally expanded and had lower generation probabilities than equally common non-associated chains. Because HLA typing was missing for some donors at each locus, association tests included only the typed subset. Three of the identified cytomegalovirus-associated TCR beta chains were confirmed in vitro to be specific for cytomegalovirus antigens. Across donors, most TCR sequences were observed very rarely, whereas some public TCRs were present in many individuals. In a later genetic analysis, fewer N-insertions in productive TCRs were reported among donors in an Asian-associated ancestry cluster than the roughly 640-donor mean. A later analysis reported that several top co-occurrence clusters appeared linked to parvovirus B19, influenza, CMV and Epstein-Barr virus. A group of highly shared sequence variants was considered likely to be a technical artifact of the sequencing pipeline. In a later analysis, the rate of TCR association differed among HLA loci, with DRB1 alleles having the most associated TCRs and HLA-C alleles having the fewest. When HLA alleles, especially DR and DQ, strongly co-occurred, attributing TCR associations to individual alleles was difficult. The study listed approximately 150 TCR beta chains as associated with cytomegalovirus. In a later analysis, some 18,000 TCR beta sequences were associated with specific HLA alleles at a false discovery rate of 0.05. A further reported finding was that TCR beta sequences accurately predicted the HLA-A and HLA-B alleles for most subjects in the first cohort. Presence/absence analyses assumed roughly uniform sequencing depth across donors, an assumption that may not hold. The only immune exposure information available for the cohort was CMV serostatus. In a later genetic analysis, a missense DCLRE1C variant was associated with V-gene and J-gene trimming of TCR beta chains, and the association was replicated in an independent cohort. An earlier analysis of 450 to 750 of the donors showed that most TCR beta V segments appeared in productive rearrangements either about 87% or about 30% of the time, which broadly matched IMGT annotations. Cytomegalovirus status was reported to be diagnosed by the classifier with high specificity and sensitivity in both the original and validation cohorts. It was suggested by the authors that the approach could potentially be generalized to other disease states and immunological phenotypes.

The cohort comprised hundreds of healthy bone marrow donors. All cohort members were sampled while nominally healthy, although unrecorded immune exposures were likely present. The donor tested CMV seropositive, placing the donor among the approximately 290 seropositive members of the cohort. Every donor gave a peripheral blood sample, and the peripheral blood mononuclear cells from that sample were used for TCR beta sequencing. Genomic DNA extraction from the blood cell samples was performed with the Qiagen DNeasy Blood Extraction Kit. Library creation used the immunoSEQ multiplex PCR assay. A mixture of 60 forward primers for TCR Vbeta segments and 13 reverse primers for TCR Jbeta segments was used in the multiplex PCR. A multiplex PCR assay on genomic DNA amplified the CDR3 region of rearranged TCR beta genes. Amplified TCR beta libraries were sequenced as 87-base-pair reads on the Illumina HiSeq System. In the authors' own workflow: A later analysis tallied tens of millions of unique TCR beta chains across the 666 repertoires, and approximately 12 million of those chains were shared by two or more donors. To remove PCR and sequencing errors, raw reads were error-corrected and collapsed into unique sequences using a nearest-neighbor algorithm that merged closely related sequences. CDR3 sequences were aligned to IMGT reference sequences to assign V, D and J gene segments. For a sequence to be retained, a match of at least six nucleotides was required to both a V gene segment and a J gene segment. A rearrangement counted as productive if the CDR3 had no stop codons and remained in frame with V and J, and every other rearrangement counted as non-productive. Following IMGT convention, CDR3 was defined as the stretch from the second conserved V-encoded cysteine to the conserved J-encoded phenylalanine. In an earlier analysis of around 640 of the donors, sequences lacking an unambiguous match to a single V gene segment were excluded. An earlier analysis of some 610 of the donors called V segments functional above 56.7% productive rearrangements and segregating when the between-donor standard deviation exceeded 5%. A statistical classification framework was built to diagnose cytomegalovirus status from the catalog of TCR beta chain sequences. V and J gene assignment, in a later analysis, came from comparing TCR nucleotide sequences with IMGT/GENE-DB human TR gene sequences. A later analysis assigned CDR3 sequences and most-parsimonious VDJ recombination scenarios with the TCRdist pipeline. In a later analysis, each TCR beta chain was defined by its CDR3 amino acid sequence together with its V-gene family, and reads lacking a unique V-gene family were excluded. A later analysis removed 500 to 600 highly shared, low-generation-probability nucleotide sequences to deal with suspected cross-contamination and a sequencing artifact. For each public chain, a later analysis derived a clonal expansion index from normalized ranks of inferred template counts within each repertoire. A later analysis computed generation probabilities with a VDJ recombination model fitted to out-of-frame rearrangements, and checked the results against IGoR. Hypergeometric tests were used in a later analysis to score TCR-TCR, TCR-HLA and TCR-CMV co-occurrence, with a repertoire-size bias correction applied to the TCR pairs. False discovery rates were estimated in a later analysis by permuting HLA or CMV assignments 20 times. A later analysis grouped co-occurring TCRs with DBSCAN, adding TCRdist sequence similarity when clustering within HLA-allele-positive subsets. For co-occurrence clustering, repertoires with fewer than 30,000 or more than 120,000 public chains were excluded, along with roughly 5 repertoires with anomalous nucleotide sharing. TCRdb mirrors the immuneACCESS table, restricted to in-frame sequences. Some clones are absent from its copies; in checked studies, under half trace to an unresolved V gene, and the reason for the others is unknown. That table gives V, J and clone size, and the DNA gave D and trimming. The sample has 150,000 to 200,000 clones on record, around 80% of them singletons. The top ten clones comprise roughly 3.7% of the sample.

Notes on this clone: No antigen is known for it. The record has no base qualities; no much larger clone is one base away.

Material: PBMCs. The origin of this receptor is an older woman in good health and CMV-seropositive.

The CDR3 reads CASSFSNSYEQYF. The bases read TGTGCCAGCAGTTTTTCTAACTCCTACGAGCAGTACTTC. This sequence uses TRBV28 and TRBJ2-7, with no reliable assignment of the D segment. The germline V gene provides CDR1 MDHEN and CDR2 SYDVKM. Relative to germline, V is 3 bases shorter and J is 0 bases shorter, with 6 bases between their ends. The CDR3 sequence holds 13 residues, the cysteine and phenylalanine included. Just CDR3 DNA is preserved here, 39 bases in frame from base 1.